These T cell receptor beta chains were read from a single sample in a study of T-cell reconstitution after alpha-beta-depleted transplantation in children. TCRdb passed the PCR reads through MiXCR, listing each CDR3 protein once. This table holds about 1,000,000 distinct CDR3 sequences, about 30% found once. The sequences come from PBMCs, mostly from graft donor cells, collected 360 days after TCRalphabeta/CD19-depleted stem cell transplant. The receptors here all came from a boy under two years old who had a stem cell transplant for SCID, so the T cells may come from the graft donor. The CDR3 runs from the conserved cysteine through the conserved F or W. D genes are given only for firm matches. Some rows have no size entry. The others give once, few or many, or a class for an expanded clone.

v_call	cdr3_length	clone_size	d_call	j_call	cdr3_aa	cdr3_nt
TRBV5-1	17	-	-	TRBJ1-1	CASSLARQSAEGTEAFF	TGCGCCAGCAGCTTGGCCCGACAGTCGGCTGAGGGCACTGAAGCTTTCTTT
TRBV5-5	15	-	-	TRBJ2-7	CASSSYRTAHYEQYF	TGTGCCAGCAGCTCTTATCGGACAGCACACTACGAGCAGTACTTC
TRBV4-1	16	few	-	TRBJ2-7	CASSQDLGAPGYEQYF	TGCGCCAGCAGCCAAGATTTGGGGGCACCAGGCTACGAGCAGTACTTC
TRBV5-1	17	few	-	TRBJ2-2	CASSERLTAGGSGELFF	TGCGCCAGCAGTGAGAGGTTAACCGCAGGAGGCTCCGGGGAGCTGTTTTTT
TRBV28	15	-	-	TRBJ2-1	CASSLAGIRYNEQFF	TGTGCCAGCAGTTTGGCGGGGATCCGGTACAATGAGCAGTTCTTC
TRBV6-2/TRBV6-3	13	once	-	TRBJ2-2	CASSYGAFGELFF	TGTGCCAGCAGTTACGGGGCGTTCGGGGAGCTGTTTTTT
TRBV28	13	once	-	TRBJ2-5	CASSFSLLETQYF	TGTGCCAGCAGTTTCTCGTTACTGGAGACCCAGTACTTC
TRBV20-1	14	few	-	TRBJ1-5	CSARGEGRYQPQHF	TGCAGTGCTAGAGGAGAGGGGAGGTATCAGCCCCAGCATTTT
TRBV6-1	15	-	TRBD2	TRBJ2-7	CASSPLTSGSYEQYF	TGTGCCAGCAGTCCCCTGACTAGCGGCTCCTACGAGCAGTACTTC
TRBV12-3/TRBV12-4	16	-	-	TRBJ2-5	CASSLGPPRSVETQYF	TGTGCCAGCAGTTTGGGGCCACCACGGTCGGTGGAGACCCAGTACTTC
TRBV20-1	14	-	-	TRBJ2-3	CSARKGGAADTQYF	TGCAGTGCTAGGAAGGGCGGAGCCGCAGATACGCAGTATTTT
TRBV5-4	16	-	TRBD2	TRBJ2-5	CASSWGAGLVQETQYF	TGTGCCAGCAGCTGGGGAGCGGGACTAGTCCAAGAGACCCAGTACTTC
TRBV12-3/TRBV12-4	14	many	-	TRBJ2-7	CASSLGGKSYEQYF	TGTGCCAGCAGTTTAGGAGGGAAGAGCTACGAGCAGTACTTC
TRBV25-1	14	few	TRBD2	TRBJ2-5	CASTFSGRGETQYF	TGTGCCAGCACCTTCTCCGGGAGGGGAGAGACCCAGTACTTC
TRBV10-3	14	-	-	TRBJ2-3	CAISARASTDTQYF	TGTGCCATCAGTGCCCGGGCATCCACAGATACGCAGTATTTT
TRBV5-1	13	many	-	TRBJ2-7	CASSPAPGYEQYF	TGCGCCAGCAGTCCGGCCCCGGGTTACGAGCAGTACTTC
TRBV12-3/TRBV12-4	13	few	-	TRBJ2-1	CASSFGEASEQFF	TGTGCCAGCAGTTTTGGGGAGGCCAGCGAGCAGTTCTTC
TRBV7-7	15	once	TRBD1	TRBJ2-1	CASSSFPQGADEQFF	TGTGCCAGCAGCTCCTTCCCTCAGGGGGCTGACGAGCAGTTCTTC
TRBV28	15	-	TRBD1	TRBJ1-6	CASRGWDRSNSPLHF	TGTGCCAGCAGAGGGTGGGACAGATCTAATTCACCCCTCCACTTT
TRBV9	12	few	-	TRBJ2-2	CASSMTGGELFF	TGTGCCAGCAGTATGACAGGCGGGGAGCTGTTTTTT
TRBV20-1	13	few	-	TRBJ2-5	CSARPTGRETQYF	TGCAGTGCTAGACCAACAGGGAGGGAGACCCAGTACTTC
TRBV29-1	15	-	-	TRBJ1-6	CSAPGVRVGNSPLHF	TGCAGCGCCCCAGGGGTTAGGGTTGGTAATTCACCCCTCCACTTT
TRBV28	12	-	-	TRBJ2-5	CASSLGVWTQYF	TGTGCCAGCAGTTTAGGGGTATGGACCCAGTACTTC
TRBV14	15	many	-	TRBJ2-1	CASSQDRLWAGPQFF	TGTGCCAGCAGCCAAGATCGTCTTTGGGCAGGGCCTCAGTTCTTC
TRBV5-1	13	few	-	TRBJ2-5	CASSFEGLETQYF	TGCGCCAGCAGCTTCGAGGGGTTGGAGACCCAGTACTTC
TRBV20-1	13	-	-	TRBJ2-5	CSASRIQVETQYF	TGCAGTGCTAGCCGGATACAAGTAGAGACCCAGTACTTC
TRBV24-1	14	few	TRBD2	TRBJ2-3	CATDSGGDGDTQYF	TGTGCCACGGATAGCGGGGGGGATGGAGATACGCAGTATTTT
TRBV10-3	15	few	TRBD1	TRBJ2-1	CAISPDRGPYNEQFF	TGTGCCATCAGCCCCGACAGGGGCCCCTACAATGAGCAGTTCTTC
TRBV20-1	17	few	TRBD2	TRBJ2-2	CSAPELGRGKNTGELFF	TGCAGTGCCCCGGAACTGGGGCGGGGGAAAAACACCGGGGAGCTGTTTTTT
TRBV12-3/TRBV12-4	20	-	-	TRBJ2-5	CASSLGQARDPVLRAETQYF	-
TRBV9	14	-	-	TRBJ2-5	CASSVVLRRETQYF	TGTGCCAGCAGCGTCGTGTTGAGGAGGGAGACCCAGTACTTC
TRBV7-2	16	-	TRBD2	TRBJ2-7	CASSLGAGGTGYEQYF	TGTGCCAGCAGCTTAGGAGCGGGGGGGACGGGATACGAGCAGTACTTC